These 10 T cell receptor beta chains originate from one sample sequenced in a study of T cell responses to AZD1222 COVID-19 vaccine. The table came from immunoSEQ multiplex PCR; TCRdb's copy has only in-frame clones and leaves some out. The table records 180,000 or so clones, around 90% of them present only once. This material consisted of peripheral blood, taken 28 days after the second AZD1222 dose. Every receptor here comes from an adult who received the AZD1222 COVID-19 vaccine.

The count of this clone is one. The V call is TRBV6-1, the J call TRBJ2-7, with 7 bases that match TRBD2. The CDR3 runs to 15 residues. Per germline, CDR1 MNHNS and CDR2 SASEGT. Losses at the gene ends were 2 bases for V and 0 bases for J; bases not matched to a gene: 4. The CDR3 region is CASSESSGTSYEQYF. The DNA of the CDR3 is TGTGCCAGCAGTGAAAGCAGCGGGACCTCCTACGAGCAGTACTTC.

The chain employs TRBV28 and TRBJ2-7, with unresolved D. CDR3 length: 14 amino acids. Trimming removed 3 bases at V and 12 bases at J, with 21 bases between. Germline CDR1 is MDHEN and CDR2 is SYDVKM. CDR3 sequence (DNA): TGTGCCAGCAGTTTCAGCTCGTCAAAGACAAGAGGGTACTTC. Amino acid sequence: CASSFSSSKTRGYF.

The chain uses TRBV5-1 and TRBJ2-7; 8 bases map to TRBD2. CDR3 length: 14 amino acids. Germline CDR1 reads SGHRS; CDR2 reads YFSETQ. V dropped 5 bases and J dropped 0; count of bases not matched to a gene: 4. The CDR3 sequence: CASSNGGASYEQYF. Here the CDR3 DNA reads TGCGCCAGCAGTAACGGGGGGGCCTCCTACGAGCAGTACTTC.

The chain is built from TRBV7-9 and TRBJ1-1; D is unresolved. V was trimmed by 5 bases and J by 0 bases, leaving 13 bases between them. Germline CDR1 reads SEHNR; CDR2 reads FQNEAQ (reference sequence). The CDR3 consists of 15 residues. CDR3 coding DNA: TGTGCCAGCAGCCCCAAACAGCGATTGAACACTGAAGCTTTCTTT. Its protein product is CASSPKQRLNTEAFF.

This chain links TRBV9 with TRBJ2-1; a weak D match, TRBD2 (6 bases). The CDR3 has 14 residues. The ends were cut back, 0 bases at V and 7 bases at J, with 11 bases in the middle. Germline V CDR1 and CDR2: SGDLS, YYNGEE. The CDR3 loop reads CASSVGRESNEQFF. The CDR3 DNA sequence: TGTGCCAGCAGCGTAGGCCGGGAGTCAAATGAGCAGTTCTTC.

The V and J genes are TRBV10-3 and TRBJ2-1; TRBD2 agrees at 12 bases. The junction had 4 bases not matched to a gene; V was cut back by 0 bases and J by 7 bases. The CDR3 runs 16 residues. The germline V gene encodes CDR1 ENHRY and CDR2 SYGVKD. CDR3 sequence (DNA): TGTGCCATCAGTGAGTCTGCTAGCGGGAGGGATAATGAGCAGTTCTTC. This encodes CAISESASGRDNEQFF.

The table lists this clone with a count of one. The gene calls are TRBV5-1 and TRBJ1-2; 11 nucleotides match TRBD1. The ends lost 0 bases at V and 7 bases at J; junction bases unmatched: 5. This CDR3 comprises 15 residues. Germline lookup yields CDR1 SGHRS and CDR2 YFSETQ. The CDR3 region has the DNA TGCGCCAGCAGCTTGGTAGGACAGGGGGCTTTTGGCTACACCTTC. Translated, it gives CASSLVGQGAFGYTF.

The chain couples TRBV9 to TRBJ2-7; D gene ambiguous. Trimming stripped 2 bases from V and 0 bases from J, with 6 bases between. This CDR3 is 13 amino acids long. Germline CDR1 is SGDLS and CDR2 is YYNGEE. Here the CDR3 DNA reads TGTGCCAGCAGCGTCCCGGGCTCCTACGAGCAGTACTTC. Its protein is CASSVPGSYEQYF.

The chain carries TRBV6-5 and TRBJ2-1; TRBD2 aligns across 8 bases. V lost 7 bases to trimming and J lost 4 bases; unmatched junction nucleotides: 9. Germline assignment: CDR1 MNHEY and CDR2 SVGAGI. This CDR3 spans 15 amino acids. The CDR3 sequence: CASILAGLGYNEQFF. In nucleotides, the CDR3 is TGTGCCAGCATTTTAGCGGGATTGGGATACAATGAGCAGTTCTTC.

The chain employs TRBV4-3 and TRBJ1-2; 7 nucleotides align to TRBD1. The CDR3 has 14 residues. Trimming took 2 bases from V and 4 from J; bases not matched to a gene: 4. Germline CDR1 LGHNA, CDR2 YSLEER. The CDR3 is CASSQTTGVYGYTF. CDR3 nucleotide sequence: TGCGCCAGCAGCCAAACTACAGGGGTCTATGGCTACACCTTC.